This T cell receptor beta chain stems from a study of neurological immune-mediated disorders (dated by TCRdb to 2018 to 2020). Concerning the study at large: The study compared peripheral blood TCR-beta repertoires of HTLV-I-associated myelopathy (HAM/TSP) patients, multiple sclerosis patients and healthy controls using UMI-based sequencing. Alongside PBMC samples, the set of 80 to 130 TCR-beta libraries contained longitudinal samples, technical triplicates, and paired CD4+ and CD8+ T-cell subsets that had been sorted. Each longitudinal HAM/TSP and healthy donor was sampled at 3 time-points spaced at roughly 3-40 month intervals. The cohort comprised 68 subjects: roughly 14 HAM/TSP patients, approximately 34 multiple sclerosis patients and 20 or so healthy controls.

Beyond this particular receptor, the publication reports: Across subjects, expanded clones never shared an identical CDR3 amino acid sequence, which suggests that the TCR-beta repertoires in every group were private. TCR clonal expansion was greatest in HAM/TSP patients and smallest in MS patients, who ranked below even healthy controls.

What this sample's time point label stands for: longitudinal time-point 3. Blood bank volunteers in Maryland, USA served as the healthy controls. Unsorted PBMC libraries were generated from 2 million PBMCs stored in RNAlater at -80 °C until RNA extraction. Peripheral blood underwent Ficoll-Hypaque density gradient centrifugation to isolate PBMCs, which were then cryopreserved in liquid nitrogen. cDNA synthesis used template-switch 5'RACE with a primer carrying a 10-nucleotide random unique molecular identifier tagging each TCR transcript. Every sequencing run yielded over 170 million TCR-beta sequences covering 15-18 subjects. The RNeasy kit was used to extract total RNA. The KAPA Real-time Library Amplification kit was used to amplify TCR-beta VDJ regions with primers targeting the TCR constant region and the 5'RACE anchor. Sample indexes and Illumina adaptors were added in a first PCR, after which library yield was increased in a second PCR. The roughly 650 bp TCR product was size-selected on a 2% E-gel SizeSelection system after Ampure bead purification. Before pooling, libraries had their quality checked on a Bioanalyzer, their concentration measured with Qubit, and their quantity determined with the Kapa Library Quantification kit. An Illumina HiSeq 2500 sequenced the libraries paired-end 2 x 150 bp. To increase sequence diversity, about 25-31% phiX was spiked into each library pool. In the original analysis: The quality-filtered reads were processed with the UMI-based MiGEC pipeline, whose error correction step removed more than 75% of the raw TCR sequences. VDJ genes were aligned to IMGT germline references, and each clonotype was defined by a unique CDR3 amino acid sequence together with V-J genes. Clonal expansion, Shannon diversity and CDR3 relatedness were evaluated with VDJtools (CalcPairwiseDistances, ClusterSamples), while phylogenetic trees were built in CLCbio workbench. Using coefficient-of-variation modelling across technical triplicates, the study counted a clone as expanded if it had at least 8 unique UMIs. TCRdb reprocessed the public reads (quality trimming at Q25 with fastp, clone calling with MiXCR) and kept in-frame beta chains. Duplicate CDR3 protein sequences are folded into a single record with the most common DNA and genes. TCRdb's processing, not the study's, gives the V and J calls here. The sample table records some 55,000 distinct CDR3 sequences; roughly 8.4% of these occur just once. 1.9% of the sample lies in the top ten.

The sample holds many counts of this clonotype. Its antigen specificity is not known. No base quality information exists; no much larger clone differs at one position. What was sequenced was PBMCs. The sequence was collected from a middle-aged woman in good health.

The DNA is TGTGCCAGCAGCTTAAGGGTGGCTACCTACAATGAGCAGTTCTTC. It encodes CASSLRVATYNEQFF. Rearrangement joined TRBV5-5 to TRBJ2-1; the D gene remains uncertain. V sheds 2 bases and J sheds 2 bases, leaving 11 bases between their ends. From the germline V gene (reference sequence), CDR1 is SGHKS and CDR2 is YYEKEE. The CDR3 measures 15 amino acids from cysteine to phenylalanine. Only the CDR3 portion is preserved as DNA: 45 bases, with reading frame beginning at the first base. Outside the CDR3, residues come from the reference TRBV5-5 and TRBJ2-1 proteins, so the full variable domain is: DAGVTQSPTHLIKTRGQQVTLRCSPISGHKSVSWYQQVLGQGPQFIFQYYEKEERGRGNFPDRFSARQFPNYSSELNVNALLLGDSALYLCASSLRVATYNEQFFGPGTRLTVL.